This T cell receptor (beta chain) was captured in a study of metastatic and nonmetastatic thyroid tumors. Nobody among the patients had been given any treatment before thyroid surgery. This clone is classed as medium-sized. Per the study methods: Using the CDR3 differences seen across clinicopathological groups, the authors built a distant-metastasis classifier for papillary thyroid cancer, which was meant to discriminate distant-metastatic patients. TCRdb called clones again from the PCR reads with MiXCR. V and J calls and clone size were set by TCRdb, not the authors. The sample includes 5,500 to 7,000 clones, around 3% of them seen just once. The receptor's source is a female donor with papillary thyroid cancer or a benign thyroid nodule (not recorded which). Some clones in this sample may be carry-over from other donors' samples. The material sequenced was tumor tissue.

CDR3 region: CASSYSRRQQGKLGDAYEQYF. The CDR3 bases are TGTGCCAGCAGTTACTCGAGGCGTCAACAGGGGAAGCTCGGCGATGCCTACGAGCAGTACTTC. V gene TRBV6-6 combines with J gene TRBJ2-7, with 7 positions matching TRBD1. V shed 0 bases, J shed 2 bases, and the junction held 22 bases outside the gene matches. Germline CDR1 reads MNHNY; CDR2 reads SVGAGI (reference sequence). This CDR3 has 21 residues.